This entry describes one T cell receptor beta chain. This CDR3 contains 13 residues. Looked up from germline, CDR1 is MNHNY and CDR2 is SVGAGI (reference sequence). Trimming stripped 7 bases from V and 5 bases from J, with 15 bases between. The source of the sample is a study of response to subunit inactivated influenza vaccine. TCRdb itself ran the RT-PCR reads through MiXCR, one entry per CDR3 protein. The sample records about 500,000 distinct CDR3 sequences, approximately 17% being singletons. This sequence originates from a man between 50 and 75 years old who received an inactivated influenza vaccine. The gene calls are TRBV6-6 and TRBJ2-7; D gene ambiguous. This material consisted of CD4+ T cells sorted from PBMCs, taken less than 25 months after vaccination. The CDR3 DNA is TGTGCCAGCAACCGGTTAGGCAACGACGAGCAGTACTTC. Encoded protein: CASNRLGNDEQYF.